Each of the 17 T cell receptor beta chains below was sequenced from the same sample in a study of T cell responses to AZD1222 COVID-19 vaccine. The assay was immunoSEQ multiplex PCR, and TCRdb's table has in-frame clones only and misses some. The table shows about 170,000 clones, with around nine tenths occurring only once. The material sequenced was peripheral blood, taken 28 days after the second AZD1222 dose. The receptors were gathered from an adult who received the AZD1222 COVID-19 vaccine.

Written as DNA, the CDR3 is TGTGCCAGCAGTTCACCGGGACAGGGTGGAGCTAACTATGGCTACACCTTC. Encoded protein: CASSSPGQGGANYGYTF. The chain links TRBV27 to TRBJ1-2; 9 bases map to TRBD1. The ends lost 4 bases at V and 0 bases at J; junction bases unmatched: 9. This CDR3 has 17 amino acids. CDR1 is MNHEY, CDR2 SMNVEV, per germline (reference sequence).

This sequence joins TRBV6-5 and TRBJ2-7; D might be TRBD1 (6 bases). The CDR3 runs to 12 residues. V lost 8 bases and J 6 bases, leaving 14 bases between the germline ends. Germline loops: CDR1 MNHEY, CDR2 SVGAGI. CDR3 sequence: CASGGRAGEQYF. For the CDR3, the DNA is TGTGCCAGCGGGGGCAGGGCGGGCGAGCAGTACTTC.

V gene TRBV10-2 combines with J gene TRBJ1-1; a possible D gene is TRBD1 (6 bases). This CDR3 comprises 16 residues. V lost 7 bases to trimming and J lost 0 bases, with 18 bases between them. Per the germline V gene, CDR1 is WSHSY and CDR2 is SAAADI. The CDR3 is CASTARQETLNTEAFF. The CDR3 DNA follows: TGCGCCAGCACTGCTCGACAGGAAACCTTGAACACTGAAGCTTTCTTT.

This clone turned up a few times. V and J are TRBV6-5 and TRBJ2-5; the match to TRBD2 covers 8 bases. The CDR3 totals 13 residues. Germline lookup yields CDR1 MNHEY and CDR2 SVGAGI. Trimming removed 4 bases from V and 7 bases from J; junction bases left unmatched: 5. The CDR3 DNA reads as TGTGCCAGCAGTTCCGGGGGGGCCGGGACCCAGTACTTC. Its translation: CASSSGGAGTQYF.

This chain connects TRBV5-8 to TRBJ1-3; perhaps TRBD1 as D (5 bases). The CDR3 is made up of 17 amino acids. The germline V gene encodes CDR1 SGHTS and CDR2 YDEGEE. The V end lost 1 base, the J end lost 2 bases, and 16 bases lay between the germline ends. The CDR3 reads CASSLIYRGGAGNTIYF. The CDR3 DNA is TGTGCCAGCAGCTTGATATACCGCGGGGGAGCTGGAAACACCATATATTTT.

This chain connects TRBV5-1 to TRBJ2-5, with TRBD1 matching over 8 bases. CDR1 is SGHRS, CDR2 YFSETQ, per germline. With V trimmed by 0 bases and J by 5 bases, 6 bases remained unmatched. The CDR3 loop spans 15 amino acids. CDR3 protein: CASSLALRGLETQYF. CDR3 nucleotide sequence: TGCGCCAGCAGCTTGGCCCTCAGGGGGCTGGAGACCCAGTACTTC.

This rearrangement joins TRBV5-1 to TRBJ1-2; the D gene is possibly TRBD1 (5 bases). Trimming removed 2 bases from V and 4 bases from J, with 18 bases in between. Germline values: CDR1 SGHRS, CDR2 YFSETQ. This CDR3 has 16 amino acids. The CDR3 DNA sequence: TGCGCCAGCAGCTTCGGGCAGGGTGCGGCTGGCTATGGCTACACCTTC. Translated: CASSFGQGAAGYGYTF.

V and J are TRBV2 and TRBJ2-1; D possibly corresponds to TRBD2 (7 bases). Germline lookup yields CDR1 SNHLY and CDR2 FYNNEI. The V and J ends lost 6 bases and 2 bases respectively, with 14 bases between them. The CDR3 loop spans 15 amino acids. The CDR3 here is CASREGRGPYNEQFF. Written as DNA, the CDR3 is TGTGCCAGCAGGGAGGGGCGGGGGCCCTACAATGAGCAGTTCTTC.

This rearrangement joins TRBV2 to TRBJ2-7; D ambiguous. CDR1 is SNHLY, CDR2 FYNNEI, per germline. CDR3 size: 13 residues. Trimming left V 7 bases short and J 5 bases short, with 15 bases between. In nucleotides, the CDR3 is TGTGCCAGCAACTTCGTCCCCCCCCACGAGCAGTACTTC. Translation gives CASNFVPPHEQYF.

The chain combines TRBV18 with TRBJ2-7, with 7 bases matching TRBD2. The trim removed 8 bases at V and 1 base at J, leaving 8 bases unmatched. The germline CDR1 and CDR2 sequences are KGHSH and LQKENI. This CDR3 has 14 amino acids. The CDR3 region is CASHVGGFSYEQYF. The CDR3 region has the DNA TGTGCCAGCCACGTGGGGGGGTTTTCCTACGAGCAGTACTTC. Using reference TRBV18 and TRBJ2-7 for the parts outside the CDR3, the full variable domain is NAGVMQNPRHLVRRRGQEARLRCSPMKGHSHVYWYRQLPEEGLKFMVYLQKENIIDESGMPKERFSAEFPKEGPSILRIQQVVRGDSAAYFCASHVGGFSYEQYFGPGTRLTVT.

CDR3 DNA sequence: TGTGCCAGCTCATCGGCGGACAGCATCTTCTCTGGAAACACCATATATTTT. Its translation is CASSSADSIFSGNTIYF. The chain recombines TRBV18 with TRBJ1-3; possibly TRBD1 for D (6 bases). The CDR3 extends over 17 amino acids. Trimming shortened V by 5 bases and J by 0 bases, and 17 bases separated the two germline ends. CDR1 and CDR2 from the germline V gene are KGHSH and LQKENI.

The chain combines TRBV5-6 with TRBJ2-1; the D gene is possibly TRBD2 (5 bases). From germline, CDR1 is SGHDT and CDR2 YYEEEE. The CDR3 extends over 12 amino acids. V shed 0 bases and J shed 10 bases, with 8 bases lying between them. This CDR3 reads CASSLGGREQFF. The DNA of the CDR3 is TGTGCCAGCAGCTTGGGAGGGCGGGAGCAGTTCTTC.

The chain has TRBV4-2 and TRBJ1-2; 10 bases align to TRBD1. This CDR3 comprises 18 residues. V dropped 2 bases and J dropped 1; count of bases not matched to a gene: 10. Germline-derived CDR1 and CDR2 are LGHNA and YNFKEQ. In nucleotides, the CDR3 is TGTGCCAGCAGCCAATCTACGTTGGACAGGGGGGTTAACTATGGCTACACCTTC. The encoded protein is CASSQSTLDRGVNYGYTF.

The chain has TRBV4-3 and TRBJ1-6; D possibly corresponds to TRBD1 (6 bases). CDR1 is LGHNA, CDR2 YSLEER, per germline. The V and J ends lost 0 bases and 6 bases respectively, with 9 bases between them. This CDR3 is 15 amino acids long. This CDR3 is CASSQDTGSNSPLHF. The CDR3 nucleotides are TGCGCCAGCAGCCAAGATACAGGGAGTAATTCACCCCTCCACTTT.

V and J are TRBV19 and TRBJ2-3; 9 bases line up with TRBD1. CDR3 size: 18 residues. Unmatched junction bases numbered 11, after V lost 4 bases and J lost 0 bases. CDR1 is LNHDA, CDR2 SQIVND, per germline (reference sequence). This CDR3 reads CASSSPPGTGKSTDTQYF. CDR3 sequence (DNA): TGTGCCAGTAGTAGCCCGCCCGGGACAGGGAAAAGCACAGATACGCAGTATTTT.

A few counts support this clone. The rearrangement links TRBV19 to TRBJ2-1, with 10 bases identical to TRBD1. The CDR3 loop spans 15 amino acids. With V trimmed by 3 bases and J by 4 bases, 3 bases remained unmatched. Germline CDR1 reads LNHDA; CDR2 reads SQIVND (reference sequence). The CDR3 sequence is CASSMGQGPYNEQFF. CDR3 nucleotides: TGTGCCAGTAGTATGGGACAGGGGCCTTACAATGAGCAGTTCTTC.

The chain employs TRBV11-2 and TRBJ2-4, with D tentatively TRBD2 (7 bases). CDR1 is SGHAT and CDR2 is FQNNGV in the germline V gene. The CDR3 runs to 18 residues. The germline V and J ends were trimmed by 5 bases and 0 bases, with 20 bases remaining between them. The chain's CDR3 is CASSPGRGSFLAKNIQYF. The CDR3 region has the DNA TGTGCCAGCAGCCCGGGGAGGGGGTCTTTCCTAGCCAAAAACATTCAGTACTTC.